This T cell receptor (beta chain) is drawn from a study of regulatory and conventional T cells in RAG deficiency. Germline CDR1 SNHLY, CDR2 FYNNEI. The CDR3 contains 13 residues. V lost 6 bases, J lost 4 bases, and 10 bases lay in between. Assay: immunoSEQ multiplex PCR; the TCRdb copy retains only in-frame clones and omits some. The sample includes about 9,500 clones, more than 70% of them seen just once. The sorted regulatory T cells were CD4+, CD25-high and CD127-low, with genomic DNA sequenced. This clone appeared a single time. These data were also filed under a second study, of regulatory T cells. As that study records: The PCR used 52 TRBV and 13 TRBJ primers.

The sequence came from a human donor in good health. Specimen: Tregs sorted from blood. V gene TRBV2 combines with J gene TRBJ2-4; possible D gene TRBD2, 5 bases. The DNA for the CDR3 is TGTGCCAGCAGGGAGGACGAAAAAAACATTCAGTACTTC. Translating gives CASREDEKNIQYF.